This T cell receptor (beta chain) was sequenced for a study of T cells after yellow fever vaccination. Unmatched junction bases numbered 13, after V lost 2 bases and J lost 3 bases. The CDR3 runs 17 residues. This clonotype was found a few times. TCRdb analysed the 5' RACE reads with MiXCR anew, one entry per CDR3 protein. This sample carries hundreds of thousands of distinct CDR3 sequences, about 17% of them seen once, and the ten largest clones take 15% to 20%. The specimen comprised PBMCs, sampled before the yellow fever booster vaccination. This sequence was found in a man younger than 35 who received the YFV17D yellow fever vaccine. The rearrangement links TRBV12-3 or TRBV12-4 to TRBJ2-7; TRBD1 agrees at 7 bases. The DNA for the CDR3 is TGTGCCAGCAGTTTAAGGGTTTCTAGGGCAGGGGGCTACGAGCAGTACTTC. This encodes CASSLRVSRAGGYEQYF.